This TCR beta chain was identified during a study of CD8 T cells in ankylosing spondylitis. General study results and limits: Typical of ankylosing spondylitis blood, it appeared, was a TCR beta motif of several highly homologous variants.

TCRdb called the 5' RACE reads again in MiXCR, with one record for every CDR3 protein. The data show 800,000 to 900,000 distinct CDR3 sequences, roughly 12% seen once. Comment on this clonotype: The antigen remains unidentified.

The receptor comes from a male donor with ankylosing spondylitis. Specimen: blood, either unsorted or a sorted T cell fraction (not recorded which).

The CDR3 region has the DNA TGCGCCAGCAGCCGGGGGGGACAGGGAACAGTTGGCACTGAAGCTTTCTTT. This codes for CASSRGGQGTVGTEAFF. V and J are TRBV5-1 and TRBJ1-1; 9 bases agree with TRBD1. This CDR3 has 17 amino acids. CDR1 is SGHRS and CDR2 is YFSETQ in the germline V gene. Losses at the gene ends were 4 bases for V and 4 bases for J; bases not matched to a gene: 14.